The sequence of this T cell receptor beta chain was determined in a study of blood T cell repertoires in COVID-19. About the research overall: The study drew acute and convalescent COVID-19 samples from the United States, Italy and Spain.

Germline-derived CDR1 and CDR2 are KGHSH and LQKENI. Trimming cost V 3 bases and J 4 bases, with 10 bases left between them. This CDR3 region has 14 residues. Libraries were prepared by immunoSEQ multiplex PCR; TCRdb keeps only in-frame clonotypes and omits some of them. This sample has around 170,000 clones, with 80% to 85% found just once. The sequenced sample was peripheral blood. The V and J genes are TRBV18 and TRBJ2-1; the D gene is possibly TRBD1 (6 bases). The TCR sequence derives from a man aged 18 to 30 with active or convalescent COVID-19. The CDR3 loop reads CASSPLQGYNEQFF. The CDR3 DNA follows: TGTGCCAGCTCACCCCTACAGGGTTACAATGAGCAGTTCTTC.